This T cell receptor (beta chain) was retrieved from a study of cytomegalovirus exposure and HLA in healthy donors. Study-wide results and caveats: Researchers counted around 150 TCR beta chains as cytomegalovirus-associated.

The PCR was carried out with 60 Vbeta primers and 13 Jbeta primers. Profiling relied on immunoSEQ multiplex PCR, and the TCRdb table lists in-frame clones only, not all of them. This sample has under 200,000 clones, with around 77% found just once. As for this clone: Its antigen is unidentified.

This CDR3 has 15 residues. Between the trimmed V and J ends, which lost 0 bases and 3 bases, there was a span of 12 bases. CDR1 and CDR2 from the germline V gene are GTSNPN and SVGIG (reference sequence). The receptor was derived from a man in his fifties or sixties in good health and CMV-seronegative. The chain joins TRBV30 to TRBJ1-5; D is possibly TRBD1 (5 bases). The sequenced sample was PBMCs. This CDR3 reads CAWSVPGGNNQPQHF. The CDR3 DNA follows: TGTGCCTGGAGTGTTCCCGGGGGGAACAATCAGCCCCAGCATTTT.